One sample yielded the 30 T cell receptor beta chains listed below, sequenced in a study of cytomegalovirus exposure and HLA in healthy donors. The PCR contained 60 Vbeta and 13 Jbeta primers. Measured with immunoSEQ multiplex PCR; TCRdb has only the in-frame clones, and not every one. This table holds 210,000 or so clones, around 81% found once. Sequenced input: PBMCs. The origin of the receptors is a woman aged 45-65 years in good health and CMV-seropositive.

This clone was picked up a small number of times. This chain links TRBV5-1 with TRBJ1-1; D is undetermined. The CDR3 has 13 residues. Trimming took off 0 bases at V and 1 base at J, with 4 bases between the two ends. The germline V gene encodes CDR1 SGHRS and CDR2 YFSETQ. This CDR3 reads CASSLERNTEAFF. Written as DNA, the CDR3 is TGCGCCAGCAGCTTGGAGAGGAACACTGAAGCTTTCTTT.

V is TRBV6-1 and J is TRBJ2-2; 9 bases agree with TRBD2. Unmatched junction bases numbered 7, after V lost 11 bases and J lost 3 bases. This CDR3 comprises 14 residues. Germline values: CDR1 MNHNS, CDR2 SASEGT. CDR3 amino acids: CASKRGADTGELFF. CDR3 nucleotides: TGTGCCTCGAAGCGGGGGGCTGACACCGGGGAGCTGTTTTTT.

This chain connects TRBV5-4 to TRBJ2-7, with no clear D. Germline V gene lookup returns CDR1 SGHNT and CDR2 YYREEE (reference sequence). This CDR3 has 13 residues. V lost 0 bases, J lost 3 bases, and 7 bases lay in between. The CDR3 sequence: CASSLGTDYEQYF. CDR3 sequence (DNA): TGTGCCAGCAGCTTGGGAACAGACTACGAGCAGTACTTC. The entire variable domain, with the rest obtained from reference TRBV5-4 and TRBJ2-7, is as follows: ETGVTQSPTHLIKTRGQQVTLRCSSQSGHNTVSWYQQALGQGPQFIFQYYREEENGRGNFPPRFSGLQFPNYSSELNVNALELDDSALYLCASSLGTDYEQYFGPGTRLTVT.

The rearrangement joins TRBV7-9 to TRBJ1-3; D unclear. The CDR3 spans 15 residues. The germline V gene encodes CDR1 SEHNR and CDR2 FQNEAQ (reference sequence). V dropped 1 base and J dropped 0 bases, with 7 bases sitting between them. This CDR3 reads CASSLVQSSGNTIYF. The CDR3 DNA reads as TGTGCCAGCAGCTTAGTCCAGTCCTCTGGAAACACCATATATTTT.

Concerning this clone itself: Germline is not matched at one junction end, which may reflect a read error. V usage is TRBV7-9 and J usage is TRBJ2-7; 8 bases map to TRBD1. The CDR3 totals 14 residues. Germline assignment: CDR1 SEHNR and CDR2 FQNEAQ (reference sequence). CDR3 sequence (DNA): TGTTCCAGCAGCTTGACCGGGACAGGCTACGAGCAGTACTTC. Amino acids: CSSSLTGTGYEQYF.

For this clone: Other DNA sequences from this sample encode an identical CDR3 as well. The chain couples TRBV5-4 to TRBJ1-2; D possibly corresponds to TRBD1 (5 bases). CDR1 SGHNT and CDR2 YYREEE come from the germline V gene (reference sequence). V lost 2 bases, J lost 0 bases, and 8 bases lay in between. The length of the CDR3 is 14 residues. The CDR3 reads CASSFQGTNYGYTF. In DNA, the CDR3 is TGTGCCAGCAGCTTCCAGGGAACTAACTATGGCTACACCTTC.

With regard to this clone: At one of its ends the junction is not consistent with the germline gene, which may arise from a read error. CDR3 in DNA: TGTTCCAGCAGCCCCAGACACTCTACTAACTATGGCTACACCTTC. It codes for CSSSPRHSTNYGYTF. The genes are TRBV7-9 and TRBJ1-2, with D unresolved. The CDR3 runs 15 residues. Germline CDR1 reads SEHNR; CDR2 reads FQNEAQ (reference sequence).

This chain uses TRBV7-9 with TRBJ2-5; 7 bases are a match to TRBD1. With V trimmed by 1 base and J by 1 base, 3 bases remained unmatched. This CDR3 has 15 residues. CDR1 SEHNR and CDR2 FQNEAQ come from the germline V gene (reference sequence). This CDR3 reads CASSLDRDSQETQYF. The CDR3 DNA reads as TGTGCCAGCAGCTTAGACCGGGACAGCCAAGAGACCCAGTACTTC.

V usage is TRBV12-5 and J usage is TRBJ1-1; 7 bases align to TRBD1. This CDR3 comprises 16 residues. J was trimmed by 6 bases and V by 0 bases; bases with no gene match: 10. Germline V CDR1 and CDR2: LGHNT, FRNRAP. The CDR3 nucleotides read TGTGCTAGTGGTTTGGTACTTGAAGGGGGCAACCCTGAAGCTTTCTTT. This encodes CASGLVLEGGNPEAFF.

The V gene is TRBV5-8, the J gene TRBJ2-3, with 13 bases that match TRBD2. The CDR3 covers 16 residues. CDR1 and CDR2 (germline): SGHTS, YDEGEE. V shed 4 bases and J 6 bases; nucleotides not matched to a gene: 8. The CDR3 here is CASSMPGLAGPDTQYF. In DNA, the CDR3 is TGTGCCAGCAGCATGCCGGGACTAGCGGGGCCCGATACGCAGTATTTT. Full variable domain (rest looked up from reference TRBV5-8 and TRBJ2-3): EAGVTQSPTHLIKTRGQQATLRCSPISGHTSVYWYQQALGLGLQFLLWYDEGEERNRGNFPPRFSGRQFPNYSSELNVNALELEDSALYLCASSMPGLAGPDTQYFGPGTRLTVL.

V usage is TRBV2 and J usage is TRBJ1-5; 10 nucleotides agree with TRBD1. Germline lookup yields CDR1 SNHLY and CDR2 FYNNEI. Trimming at V came to 5 bases and at J to 4 bases, leaving 5 bases not matched to a gene. CDR3 length equals 15 residues. This CDR3 is CASSRTGGGNQPQHF. CDR3 DNA: TGTGCCAGCAGTAGGACAGGGGGGGGGAATCAGCCCCAGCATTTT.

This chain links TRBV5-6 with TRBJ1-5, with TRBD1 as a possible D gene (6 bases). Trimming removed 4 bases at V and 4 bases at J, with 12 bases between. The CDR3 is 14 residues long. Looked up from germline, CDR1 is SGHDT and CDR2 is YYEEEE. DNA of the CDR3: TGTGCCAGCAGCCGACAGGAGTATAATCAGCCCCAGCATTTT. Translating gives CASSRQEYNQPQHF. Full variable domain (remainder filled in from reference TRBV5-6 and TRBJ1-5): DAGVTQSPTHLIKTRGQQVTLRCSPKSGHDTVSWYQQALGQGPQFIFQYYEEEERQRGNFPDRFSGHQFPNYSSELNVNALLLGDSALYLCASSRQEYNQPQHFGDGTRLSIL.

The chain uses TRBV6-5 and TRBJ1-5; D unresolved. Germline V gives CDR1 MNHEY, CDR2 SVGAGI. CDR3 size: 13 residues. V lost 6 bases, J lost 6 bases, and 12 bases lay in between. The CDR3 DNA sequence: TGTGCCAGCAGGGAGCGGGGTGGTCAGCCCCAGCATTTT. It is translated as CASRERGGQPQHF.

The rearrangement links TRBV27 to TRBJ2-2, with 9 bases fitting TRBD2. This CDR3 is built from 16 residues. The germline V gene has CDR1 MNHEY and CDR2 SMNVEV (reference sequence). V was clipped by 2 bases and J by 7 bases; unmatched bases: 8. CDR3 sequence reads: CASSLGAGGAIGELFF. The CDR3 DNA reads as TGTGCCAGCAGTTTAGGCGCGGGGGGGGCCATCGGGGAGCTGTTTTTT.

This clone is a singleton in its sample. The V gene is TRBV6-5, the J gene TRBJ1-2, with D uncertain. Germline-derived CDR1 and CDR2 are MNHEY and SVGAGI. There are 16 residues in the CDR3. V shed 4 bases and J shed 0 bases, with 15 bases lying between them. Here the CDR3 DNA reads TGTGCCAGCAGTTTCTCCGGATCTAGAGCTAACTATGGCTACACCTTC. Translating gives CASSFSGSRANYGYTF.

CDR3 loop: CAISEEGTGGYNEQFF. The DNA for the CDR3 is TGTGCCATCAGTGAGGAGGGGACAGGGGGCTACAATGAGCAGTTCTTC. The rearrangement uses TRBV10-3 and TRBJ2-1; 11 nucleotides agree with TRBD1. The CDR3 is 16 residues long. Unmatched junction bases numbered 3, after V lost 2 bases and J lost 3 bases. Germline-derived CDR1 and CDR2 are ENHRY and SYGVKD.

The V and J genes are TRBV6-1 and TRBJ1-3; D possibly corresponds to TRBD1 (5 bases). Looked up from germline, CDR1 is MNHNS and CDR2 is SASEGT. Trimming took 6 bases from V and 6 from J, leaving 12 bases between them. The CDR3 is 13 residues long. CDR3 bases: TGTGCCAGCAGCGACAGTCGGCAAAACACCATATATTTT. Amino acids: CASSDSRQNTIYF.

The chain has TRBV9 and TRBJ1-6; tentative D call: TRBD1 (5 bases). V shed 4 bases and J shed 7 bases, with 21 bases lying between them. CDR1 is SGDLS and CDR2 is YYNGEE in the germline V gene. This CDR3 comprises 17 residues. The CDR3 here is CASSPQGPRPSNSPLHF. The CDR3 nucleotides read TGTGCCAGCAGCCCTCAGGGTCCACGTCCCTCGAATTCACCCCTCCACTTT.

The gene calls are TRBV5-1 and TRBJ1-3, with TRBD1 matching 9 bases. V lost 4 bases, J lost 7 bases, and 9 bases stayed unmatched. The germline CDR1 and CDR2 sequences are SGHRS and YFSETQ. This CDR3 is built from 15 residues. The CDR3 DNA reads as TGCGCCAGCAGCACTCTACAGGGGGCCGGCAACACCATATATTTT. As protein: CASSTLQGAGNTIYF.

The V and J genes are TRBV6-5 and TRBJ2-7; 7 bases fit TRBD1. The CDR3 runs to 15 residues. Germline CDR1 is MNHEY and CDR2 is SVGAGI. The V gene end was trimmed by 6 bases and the J gene end by 3 bases; junction bases not matched to a gene: 11. CDR3 loop: CASRVQDRESYEQYF. The CDR3 coding sequence is TGTGCCAGCAGGGTCCAAGACAGGGAGAGCTACGAGCAGTACTTC.

This rearrangement joins TRBV28 to TRBJ2-5, with 8 positions matching TRBD2. This CDR3 region has 19 residues. The V segment lost 2 bases and the J segment 7 bases; nucleotides outside the gene matches: 21. Germline CDR1 and CDR2: MDHEN and SYDVKM. The CDR3 bases are TGTGCCAGCAGTTTAGGGTCGGGGACGGGGGGGCGAAGGAAAGCGACCCAGTACTTC. Residues: CASSLGSGTGGRRKATQYF. Full variable domain (remainder filled in from reference TRBV28 and TRBJ2-5): DVKVTQSSRYLVKRTGEKVFLECVQDMDHENMFWYRQDPGLGLRLIYFSYDVKMKEKGDIPEGYSVSREKKERFSLILESASTNQTSMYLCASSLGSGTGGRRKATQYFGPGTRLLVL.

This clone was picked up one time. The V gene is TRBV5-5, the J gene TRBJ1-6; D is perhaps TRBD1 (5 bases). Deletions cut 6 bases from V and 0 bases from J, with 22 bases between. CDR1 is SGHKS and CDR2 is YYEKEE in the germline V gene (reference sequence). This CDR3 spans 19 amino acids. Here the CDR3 DNA reads TGTGCCAGCAAATTGGCCGGGGGATCTTTAAGCTCCTATAATTCACCCCTCCACTTT. Translation gives CASKLAGGSLSSYNSPLHF.

This sequence joins TRBV30 and TRBJ2-5; 7 bases line up with TRBD1. The J call may be in error: the DNA end matches TRBJ2-7 better. This CDR3 has 13 amino acids. From germline, CDR1 is GTSNPN and CDR2 SVGIG (reference sequence). Written as DNA, the CDR3 is TGTGCCTGGAGACGGGACAGCCCCTACGAGCAGTACTTC. Its protein product is CAWRRDSPYEQYF.

The J gene is TRBJ2-7, the V gene TRBV7-2; 12 bases match TRBD2. The CDR3 length is 16 residues. Germline CDR1 reads SGHTA; CDR2 reads FQGNSA. The ends lost 4 bases at V and 4 bases at J; junction bases unmatched: 8. CDR3 nucleotides: TGTGCCAGCAGCTCGAGACCGACTAGCGGGGGATACGAGCAGTACTTC. It codes for CASSSRPTSGGYEQYF.

The chain joins TRBV11-2 to TRBJ1-3; a possible D gene is TRBD1 (5 bases). CDR3 length: 14 residues. The germline CDR1 and CDR2 sequences are SGHAT and FQNNGV. The germline V and J ends were trimmed by 5 bases and 4 bases, with 12 bases remaining between them. The CDR3 region is CASSPGTAGNTIYF. The CDR3, as DNA: TGTGCCAGCAGCCCCGGGACTGCCGGAAACACCATATATTTT. Supplemented by reference TRBV11-2 and TRBJ1-3, the full variable domain reads EAGVAQSPRYKIIEKRQSVAFWCNPISGHATLYWYQQILGQGPKLLIQFQNNGVVDDSQLPKDRFSAERLKGVDSTLKIQPAKLEDSAVYLCASSPGTAGNTIYFGEGSWLTVV.

This chain joins TRBV7-8 and TRBJ1-4; tentative D call: TRBD1 (5 bases). CDR1 and CDR2 from the germline V gene are SGHVS and FQNEAQ. CDR3 length: 15 amino acids. Trimming pared 1 base from V and 11 bases from J, leaving 17 bases between. CDR3 nucleotide sequence: TGTGCCAGCAGCTTAGACAGGATCCGGGTCGAGAAACTGTTTTTT. It yields the protein CASSLDRIRVEKLFF.

The chain links TRBV6-1 to TRBJ2-1; D might be TRBD2 (6 bases). Trimming stripped 2 bases from V and 2 bases from J, with 13 bases between. The CDR3 covers 16 residues. Germline V gene lookup returns CDR1 MNHNS and CDR2 SASEGT. CDR3 in DNA: TGTGCCAGCAGTGAAATCGCAGCGGGCGCCTACAATGAGCAGTTCTTC. Its translation: CASSEIAAGAYNEQFF.

The chain joins TRBV6-1 to TRBJ1-6; 8 nucleotides align to TRBD1. The CDR3 runs 15 residues. Germline trimming cut 5 bases from V and 9 bases from J; bases unmatched to any gene: 9. CDR1 is MNHNS, CDR2 SASEGT, per germline. Written as DNA, the CDR3 is TGTGCCAGCAGTACCACTGGGACAGGTTTTTCACCCCTCCACTTT. Translated, it gives CASSTTGTGFSPLHF.

The genes are TRBV28 and TRBJ1-6; 8 bases are shared with TRBD1. V trimming: 6 bases; J trimming: 9 bases; junction bases outside the gene matches: 7. The CDR3 is made up of 14 amino acids. Germline CDR1 MDHEN, CDR2 SYDVKM. The CDR3 DNA follows: TGTGCCAGCAGGGCCAGGGGGCTTGGTTCACCCCTCCACTTT. Its translation: CASRARGLGSPLHF. Full variable domain (remainder filled in from reference TRBV28 and TRBJ1-6): DVKVTQSSRYLVKRTGEKVFLECVQDMDHENMFWYRQDPGLGLRLIYFSYDVKMKEKGDIPEGYSVSREKKERFSLILESASTNQTSMYLCASRARGLGSPLHFGNGTRLTVT.

The CDR3 region is CASSQSPGLVFEQFF. CDR3 DNA: TGTGCCAGCAGCCAATCTCCGGGACTAGTGTTTGAGCAGTTCTTC. The V call is TRBV4-2, the J call TRBJ2-1; 8 positions agree with TRBD2. CDR1 is LGHNA and CDR2 is YNFKEQ in the germline V gene. V shed 2 bases and J 9 bases; nucleotides not matched to a gene: 9. The CDR3 runs 15 residues.